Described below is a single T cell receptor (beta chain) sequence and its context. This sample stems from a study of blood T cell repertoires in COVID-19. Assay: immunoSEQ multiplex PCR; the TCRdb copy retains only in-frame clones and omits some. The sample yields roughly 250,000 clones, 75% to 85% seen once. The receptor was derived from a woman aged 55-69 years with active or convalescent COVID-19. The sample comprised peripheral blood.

As DNA, the CDR3 is TGCGCCAGCAGCCAAGATCCTAGAGGGGGCAGCGGCTACACCTTC. This gives the protein CASSQDPRGGSGYTF. The gene calls are TRBV4-3 and TRBJ1-2; 7 bases line up with TRBD1. V was pared by 0 bases and J by 8 bases, with 9 bases of the junction left unmatched. CDR3 length: 15 amino acids. Germline CDR1 is LGHNA and CDR2 is YSLEER.